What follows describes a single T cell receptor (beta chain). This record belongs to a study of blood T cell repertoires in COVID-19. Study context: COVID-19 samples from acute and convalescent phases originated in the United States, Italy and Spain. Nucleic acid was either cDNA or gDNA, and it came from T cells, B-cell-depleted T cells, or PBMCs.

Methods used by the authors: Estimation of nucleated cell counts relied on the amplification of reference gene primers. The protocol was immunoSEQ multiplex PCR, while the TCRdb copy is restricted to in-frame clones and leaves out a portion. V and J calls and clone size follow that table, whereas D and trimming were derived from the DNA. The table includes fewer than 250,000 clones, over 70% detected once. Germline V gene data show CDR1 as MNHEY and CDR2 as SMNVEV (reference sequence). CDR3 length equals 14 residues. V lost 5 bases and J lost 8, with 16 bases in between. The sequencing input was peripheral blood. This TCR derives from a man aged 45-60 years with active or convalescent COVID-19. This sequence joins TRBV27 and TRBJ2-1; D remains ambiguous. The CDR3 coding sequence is TGTGCCAGCAGTGCCGGGTTTCCATACGATGAGCAGTTCTTC. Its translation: CASSAGFPYDEQFF.